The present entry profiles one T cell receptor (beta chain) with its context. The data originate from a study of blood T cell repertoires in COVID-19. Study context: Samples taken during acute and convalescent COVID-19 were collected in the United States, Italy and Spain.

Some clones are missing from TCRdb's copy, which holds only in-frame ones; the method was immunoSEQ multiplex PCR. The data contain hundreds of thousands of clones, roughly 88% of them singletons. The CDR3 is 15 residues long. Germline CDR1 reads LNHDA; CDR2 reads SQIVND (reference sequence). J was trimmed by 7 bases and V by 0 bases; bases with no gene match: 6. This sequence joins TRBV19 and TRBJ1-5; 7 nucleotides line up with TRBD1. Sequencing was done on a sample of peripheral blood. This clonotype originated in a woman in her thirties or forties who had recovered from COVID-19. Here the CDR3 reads CASSIDATGWQPQHF. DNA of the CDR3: TGTGCCAGTAGTATAGACGCGACAGGGTGGCAGCCCCAGCATTTT.